Shown below are 2 T cell receptor beta chains from a single sample sequenced in a study of T cells in Graves' hyperthyroidism and ophthalmopathy. Amplification of TCR beta CDR3 regions was performed using RNA transcripts as template. Carried out on the TCR CDR3, a first-round RT-PCR used the HTBI primer set. A single record per CDR3 protein comes from TCRdb applying MiXCR to the multiplex PCR reads. This sample carries hundreds of thousands of distinct CDR3 sequences, roughly 14% of them seen once, and the ten largest clones take roughly 25%. Sequences were obtained from blood. These TCRs come from a woman aged 18-29 years with Graves' hyperthyroidism that later progressed to Graves' ophthalmopathy.

This clonotype came up many times. The CDR3 here is CASSYSQGPRFLGTEAFF. In DNA form, the CDR3 reads TGTGCCAGCAGTTACTCACAGGGGCCGCGGTTTTTGGGCACTGAAGCTTTCTTT. The rearrangement links TRBV6-5 to TRBJ1-1; 7 bases match TRBD1. The V gene end was trimmed by 0 bases and the J gene end by 4 bases; junction bases not matched to a gene: 14. The CDR3 has 18 residues. Germline CDR1 is MNHEY and CDR2 is SVGAGI.

This chain uses TRBV7-2 with TRBJ2-1; possible D gene TRBD2, 5 bases. Deletions cut 5 bases from V and 8 bases from J, with 25 bases between. Germline loops: CDR1 SGHTA, CDR2 FQGNSA. This CDR3 spans 17 amino acids. The chain's CDR3 is CASSVVDSVDPRYEQFF. The CDR3, as DNA: TGTGCCAGCAGCGTAGTGGACTCCGTGGACCCCCGTTATGAGCAGTTCTTC. Variable domain in full (rest from reference TRBV7-2 and TRBJ2-1): GAGVSQSPSNKVTEKGKDVELRCDPISGHTALYWYRQSLGQGLEFLIYFQGNSAPDKSGLPSDRFSAERTGGSVSTLTIQRTQQEDSAVYLCASSVVDSVDPRYEQFFGPGTRLTVL.